This T cell receptor beta chain was identified during a study of beta chain features in type 1 diabetes. CD4+ cells of the naive, central memory, regulatory and stem cell-like memory types were sorted via CD45RO/CCR7/CD25/CD127/CD95/CD27. This clone was counted only a few times. Its antigen remains unidentified. The CDR3 is made up of 16 amino acids. Germline assignment: CDR1 LGHNA and CDR2 YSLEER. After removal of 5 bases from V and 4 bases from J, the junction contained 13 bases not matched to a gene. General study points: Type 1 diabetes patients had moderately but significantly shorter TCRB CDR3s in all four CD4+ subsets.

The sequenced template was cDNA made from the entire isolated RNA. Naive, central memory and regulatory T cell samples yielded roughly 3.5 million reads on average. TCRdb's copy holds only in-frame clones and misses some; the assay was immunoSEQ multiplex PCR. The profile covers around 260,000 clones, with just over 20% appearing a single time and 0.028% taken by the ten largest. This sequence joins TRBV4-3 and TRBJ1-2, with 7 positions matching TRBD1. What was sequenced was naive CD4+ T cells from blood. This receptor was obtained from a woman aged 40 to 55 with type 1 diabetes. This CDR3 reads CASSTRTGASSYGYTF. CDR3 coding DNA: TGCGCCAGCAGCACCCGGACAGGCGCGTCCTCCTATGGCTACACCTTC.